This T cell receptor beta chain was recovered during a study of T cell repertoires in cytomegalovirus infection. Across the study: Indications of both CMV infection and matching HLA type were provided by public TCR beta signatures.

The CDR3 runs to 16 residues. Germline assignment: CDR1 SGHVS and CDR2 FQNEAQ. V shed 11 bases and J 3 bases; nucleotides not matched to a gene: 13. Study-wide points: CMV-specific TCR beta clonotypes restricted by HLA-C dominated the ex vivo response.

One entry per CDR3 protein results from TCRdb running MiXCR on the reads. Of some 920,000 distinct CDR3 sequences in the sample, roughly 30% were seen once. This clonotype appeared many times. Its target is unknown. The chain carries TRBV7-8 and TRBJ2-2; TRBD2 matches at 9 bases. The clonotype was recovered from a human donor in good health (CMV status not recorded). Some clones in this sample may be carry-over from other donors' samples. The material was cultured CD8+ T cells from PBMCs, obtained from culture after CMV antigen stimulation. CDR3 residues: CASRWGAGGHTGELFF. CDR3 coding DNA: TGTGCCTCCCGGTGGGGTGCGGGGGGGCACACCGGGGAGCTGTTTTTT. Supplemented by reference TRBV7-8 and TRBJ2-2, the full variable domain reads GAGVSQSPRYKVAKRGQDVALRCDPISGHVSLFWYQQALGQGPEFLTYFQNEAQLDKSGLPSDRFFAERPEGSVSTLKIQRTQQEDSAVYLCASRWGAGGHTGELFFGEGSRLTVL.